Only one count was recorded for the clone carrying this TCR beta chain. The antigen is not known. These data originate in a study of cytomegalovirus exposure and HLA in healthy donors. Germline V gene data show CDR1 as LGHNA and CDR2 as YNFKEQ. With V trimmed by 1 base and J by 7 bases, 4 bases remained unmatched. This CDR3 has 15 amino acids. 13 Jbeta primers and 60 Vbeta primers were used for the PCR. Assay: immunoSEQ multiplex PCR; the TCRdb copy retains only in-frame clones and omits some. The repertoire holds 150,000 to 200,000 clones, 65% to 85% seen once, with 2.5% to 3.5% in the top ten. General study results and limits: In a later analysis, a genetic analysis reported fewer productive-TCR N-insertions in an Asian-associated ancestry cluster than the cohort average. Reportedly, cytomegalovirus status was diagnosed with high sensitivity and specificity.

Sequencing was carried out using PBMCs. The chain combines TRBV4-2 with TRBJ1-5; 10 bases align to TRBD1. This receptor was identified in a woman aged 50 to 65 in good health and CMV-seropositive. The CDR3 DNA reads TGTGCCAGCAGCCAAGCGACAGGGGGCTTGCAGCCCCAGCATTTT. It is translated as CASSQATGGLQPQHF.